The clone carrying this T cell receptor beta chain was recorded many times. What it binds is not known. Germline values: CDR1 SEHNR, CDR2 FQNEAQ (reference sequence). CDR3 length equals 14 residues. The V gene lost 5 bases and the J gene lost 0 bases, with 11 bases spanning the gap. Using RNA template, CDR3s of TCR alpha and beta were amplified with iRepertoire arm-PCR. TCRdb analysed the multiplex PCR reads with MiXCR anew, one entry per CDR3 protein. Of about 210,000 distinct CDR3 sequences in the sample, approximately 30% are singletons; the top ten hold 20%. This record comes from a study of glioma-infiltrating T cells. Study results and limitations: Gliomas, especially low-grade, showed above-expected tissue-blood divergence; non-neoplastic patients showed below. Very few CDR3 sequences were shared between tissue and blood.

This TCR was sampled from a human donor with low-grade glioma or glioblastoma, undergoing nonglioma brain surgery, or in good health (not recorded which). This chain uses TRBV7-9 with TRBJ2-7; D unresolved. The source material was glioma tissue, nonneoplastic brain tissue, or PBMCs (not recorded which). This chain's CDR3 is CASSPKLNSYEQYF. The CDR3, as DNA: TGTGCCAGCAGCCCAAAACTAAACTCCTACGAGCAGTACTTC.